The rows below give T cell receptor beta chains drawn from one sample of a study of blood T cell repertoires in COVID-19. Clones were read by immunoSEQ multiplex PCR, and TCRdb kept only the in-frame ones, dropping some. The table shows around 400,000 clones, with 80% to 95% occurring only once. Sequenced: PBMCs or T cells enriched from blood (not recorded which). The receptors were gathered from a woman aged 40 to 49 who had been exposed to COVID-19. CDR3s include the opening cysteine and the closing phenylalanine or tryptophan. Each record gives: D gene, V gene, J gene, clone size, CDR3 DNA, CDR3 protein. A D gene is named only where the DNA matches it firmly. Some rows have no size entry. The others give once, few or many, or a class for an expanded clone.

TRBD1	TRBV5-1	TRBJ2-1	-	TGCGCCAGCAGCTCGGGACAGGGGGTCAATGAGCAGTTCTTC	CASSSGQGVNEQFF
-	TRBV6-2/TRBV6-3	TRBJ2-4	-	TGTGCCAGCAGTTTTGAAGGGAGAAACATTCAGTACTTC	CASSFEGRNIQYF
TRBD1	TRBV9	TRBJ1-2	-	TGTGCCAGCAGCGTCGGACAGGGCAAGTATGGCTACACCTTC	CASSVGQGKYGYTF
TRBD1	TRBV5-1	TRBJ1-1	-	TGCGCCAGCAGCTTGGATGGGGGCAGGGGGATGGTCACTGAAGCTTTCTTT	CASSLDGGRGMVTEAFF
TRBD1	TRBV7-9	TRBJ2-5	-	TGTGCCAGCAGCTTATTCAGGGGGCGCGGGTGGCAGACCCAGTACTTC	CASSLFRGRGWQTQYF
-	TRBV2	TRBJ1-6	-	TGTGCCAGCAGTGTCATGTCACCCCTCCACTTT	CASSVMSPLHF
-	TRBV11-2	TRBJ1-6	once	TGTGCCAGCAGCCAATCGTCGGGACTTCGATCACCCCTCCACTTT	CASSQSSGLRSPLHF
-	TRBV4-1	TRBJ1-4	-	TGCGCCAGCAGCCAAGATTCGGTGGCAGGTCTTTTAACTAATGAAAAACTGTTTTTT	CASSQDSVAGLLTNEKLFF
-	TRBV5-1	TRBJ1-4	-	TGCGCCAGCAGCTTGTGGGCAGATAGAGGGGAAAAACTGTTTTTT	CASSLWADRGEKLFF
-	TRBV7-9	TRBJ2-1	-	TGTGCCAGCAGCTTAAGTGACTCAACAAAATGGTTCTTC	CASSLSDSTKWFF
-	TRBV9	TRBJ1-3	-	TGTGCCAGCAGCGAGGGGCTAGGCTCTGGAAACACCATATATTTT	CASSEGLGSGNTIYF
TRBD1	TRBV7-2	TRBJ1-4	-	TGTGCCAGCAGCCCCTCGGGACAGGGGGCCGGAAAACTGTTTTTT	CASSPSGQGAGKLFF
-	TRBV19	TRBJ2-5	-	TGTGCCAGTGGCCGATCTCAGGGAGAGACCCAGTACTTC	CASGRSQGETQYF
-	TRBV27	TRBJ1-2	few	TGTGCCAGCAGTTCCCACCTACAGGGAAATGGCTACACCTTC	CASSSHLQGNGYTF
-	TRBV9	TRBJ2-7	-	TGTGCCAGCAGCGCCGCGGGTAGCTCCTACGAGCAGTACTTC	CASSAAGSSYEQYF
-	TRBV10-1	TRBJ2-3	-	TGCGCCCCAGGAAGCACAGATACGCAGTATTTT	CAPGSTDTQYF
-	TRBV6-1	TRBJ1-5	-	TGTGCCAGCAGTGAAGGTCGTCATACAGGGATCAATCAGCCCCAGCATTTT	CASSEGRHTGINQPQHF
TRBD2	TRBV9	TRBJ2-1	-	TGTGCCAGCAGCCTAGGGACTAGCGGGAGCTCTTGGGGCAATGAGCAGTTCTTC	CASSLGTSGSSWGNEQFF
-	TRBV3-1/TRBV3-2	TRBJ1-1	-	TGTGCCAGCAGCCACCCGACAGCAAACACTGAAGCTTTCTTT	CASSHPTANTEAFF
TRBD1	TRBV5-4	TRBJ1-6	-	TGTGCCACCCAGATGACAGGGCAGGGATCACCCCTCCACTTT	CATQMTGQGSPLHF
-	TRBV27	TRBJ2-1	-	TGTGCCAGCAGGGACAGAATAGATTTAAATGAGCAGTTCTTC	CASRDRIDLNEQFF
-	TRBV5-6	TRBJ1-6	once	TGTGCCAGCAGCTTGTCCAGGGGAATCTATAATTCACCCCTCCACTTT	CASSLSRGIYNSPLHF
TRBD2	TRBV19	TRBJ2-1	once	TGTGCCAGTAGGAGAGAGACTAGCGGGAGTTATGAGCAGTTCTTC	CASRRETSGSYEQFF
TRBD2	TRBV6-1	TRBJ2-1	-	TGTGCCAGCAGTGAAAATTTGGCTAGCGGGAGATACGGCTCCTACAATGAGCAGTTCTTC	CASSENLASGRYGSYNEQFF
-	TRBV19	TRBJ1-2	-	TGTGCCAGTAGTATAGGACCCGGTCAGGGAAAGGGCTACACCTTC	CASSIGPGQGKGYTF
TRBD1	TRBV18	TRBJ1-2	once	TGTGCCAGCTCACCCCGGACAGGGGATGGCTACACCTTC	CASSPRTGDGYTF
-	TRBV29-1	TRBJ1-4	-	TGCAGCGCGGGTTACACTACAACTAATGAAAAACTGTTTTTT	CSAGYTTTNEKLFF
TRBD1	TRBV4-1	TRBJ1-1	-	TGCGCCAGCAGAACGGGACAGCTTGAAGCTTTCTTT	CASRTGQLEAFF
TRBD1	TRBV19	TRBJ1-2	-	TGTGCCAGTAGTCCCCGGACAGGGGACTATGGCTACACCTTC	CASSPRTGDYGYTF
-	TRBV6-2/TRBV6-3	TRBJ2-7	-	TGTGCCAGCAGTTACAGCCTAGACAGCTCGAAAACCTACGAGCAGTACTTC	CASSYSLDSSKTYEQYF
TRBD2	TRBV5-1	TRBJ2-1	few	TGCGCCAGCAGCTTGACGGGAGGTACCTACAATGAGCAGTTCTTC	CASSLTGGTYNEQFF
TRBD2	TRBV5-4	TRBJ2-7	-	TGTGCCAGCAGCACTGGACTAGCGACGGGGCGCGAGCAGTACTTC	CASSTGLATGREQYF
-	TRBV5-4	TRBJ2-1	-	TGTGCCAGCAGTCGAGGGGGCAATGAGCAGTTCTTC	CASSRGGNEQFF
-	TRBV3-1/TRBV3-2	TRBJ1-3	few	TGTGCCAGCAGTCCAACAGGGATAGGAAACACCATATATTTT	CASSPTGIGNTIYF
-	TRBV7-9	TRBJ2-3	once	TGTGCCAGCAGCCACGGACTGTCGTTTAGCACAGATACGCAGTATTTT	CASSHGLSFSTDTQYF
TRBD1	TRBV4-1	TRBJ1-2	-	TGCGCCAGCAGCCTACAGGGGGCGCCGAACTATGGCTACACCTTC	CASSLQGAPNYGYTF
-	TRBV5-4	TRBJ2-1	few	TGTGCCAGCAGATCCCGGGTAGCAGCCTACAATGAGCAGTTCTTC	CASRSRVAAYNEQFF
-	TRBV30	TRBJ1-5	many	TGTGCCTGGACACCTGAGACGGGTAGGAGCAATCAGCCCCAGCATTTT	CAWTPETGRSNQPQHF
-	TRBV7-8	TRBJ1-2	-	TGTGCCAGCAGCCAGGGGTATGGCTACACCTTC	CASSQGYGYTF
-	TRBV13	TRBJ1-5	once	TGTGCCAGCAGCTCTGGGCCGGATAATCAGCCCCAGCATTTT	CASSSGPDNQPQHF
TRBD2	TRBV3-1/TRBV3-2	TRBJ2-2	-	TGTGCCAGCAGCCAAAAAGACGAGCTAGCGGGATCTCCCGGGGAGCTGTTTTTT	CASSQKDELAGSPGELFF
TRBD1	TRBV7-9	TRBJ1-5	once	TGTGCCAGCAGCTTAACGGGACCCAGGGGGGCTCAGCCCCAGCATTTT	CASSLTGPRGAQPQHF